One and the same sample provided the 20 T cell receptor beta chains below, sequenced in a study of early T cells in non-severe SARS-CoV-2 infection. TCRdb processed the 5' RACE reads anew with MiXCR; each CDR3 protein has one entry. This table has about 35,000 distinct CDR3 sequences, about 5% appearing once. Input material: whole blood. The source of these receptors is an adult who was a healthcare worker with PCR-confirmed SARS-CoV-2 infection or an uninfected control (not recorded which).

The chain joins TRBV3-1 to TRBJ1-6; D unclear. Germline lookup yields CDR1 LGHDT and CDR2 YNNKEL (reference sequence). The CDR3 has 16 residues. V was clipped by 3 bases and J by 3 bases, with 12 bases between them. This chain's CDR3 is CASSHSQLSYNSPLHF. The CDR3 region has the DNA TGTGCCAGCAGCCATTCCCAATTGAGCTATAATTCACCCCTCCACTTT.

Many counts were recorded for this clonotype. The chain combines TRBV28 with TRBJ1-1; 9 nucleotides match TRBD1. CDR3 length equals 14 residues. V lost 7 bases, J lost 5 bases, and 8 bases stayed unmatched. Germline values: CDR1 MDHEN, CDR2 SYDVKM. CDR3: CASKRQGEVTEAFF. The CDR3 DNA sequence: TGTGCCAGCAAAAGACAGGGGGAGGTTACTGAAGCTTTCTTT.

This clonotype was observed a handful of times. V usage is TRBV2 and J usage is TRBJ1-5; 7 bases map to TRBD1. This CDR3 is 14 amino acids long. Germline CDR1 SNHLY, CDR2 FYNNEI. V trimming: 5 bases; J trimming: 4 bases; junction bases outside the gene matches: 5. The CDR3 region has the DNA TGTGCCAGCAGTAGACAGGGCAATAATCAGCCCCAGCATTTT. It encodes CASSRQGNNQPQHF.

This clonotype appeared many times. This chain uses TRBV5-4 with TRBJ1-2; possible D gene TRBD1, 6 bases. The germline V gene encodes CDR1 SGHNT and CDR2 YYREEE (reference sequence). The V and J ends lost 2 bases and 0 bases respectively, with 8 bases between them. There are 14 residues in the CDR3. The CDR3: CASSLQGSNYGYTF. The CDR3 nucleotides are TGTGCCAGCAGCTTACAGGGATCTAACTATGGCTACACCTTC.

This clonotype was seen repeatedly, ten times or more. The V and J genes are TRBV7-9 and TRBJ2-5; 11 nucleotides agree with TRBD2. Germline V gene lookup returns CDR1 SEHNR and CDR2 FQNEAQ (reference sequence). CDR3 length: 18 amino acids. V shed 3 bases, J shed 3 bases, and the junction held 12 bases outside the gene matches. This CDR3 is CASSLTPPGLAAKETQYF. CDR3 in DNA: TGTGCCAGCAGCTTGACCCCTCCGGGACTAGCGGCTAAAGAGACCCAGTACTTC.

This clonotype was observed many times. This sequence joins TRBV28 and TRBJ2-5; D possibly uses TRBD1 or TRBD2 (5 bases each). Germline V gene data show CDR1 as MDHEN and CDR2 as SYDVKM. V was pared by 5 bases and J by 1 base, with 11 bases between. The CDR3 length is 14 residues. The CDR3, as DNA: TGTGCCAGCAGTGCACCCGGGACCCAAGAGACCCAGTACTTC. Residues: CASSAPGTQETQYF. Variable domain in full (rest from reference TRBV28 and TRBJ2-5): DVKVTQSSRYLVKRTGEKVFLECVQDMDHENMFWYRQDPGLGLRLIYFSYDVKMKEKGDIPEGYSVSREKKERFSLILESASTNQTSMYLCASSAPGTQETQYFGPGTRLLVL.

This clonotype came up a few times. CDR3 sequence (DNA): TGTGCCAGCAGTTCGGGAGAGGGACAAGGGGCTTTCTTT. Its protein product is CASSSGEGQGAFF. The chain employs TRBV12-3 or TRBV12-4 and TRBJ1-1, with D tentatively TRBD1 (6 bases). This CDR3 is built from 13 residues. V lost 4 bases, J lost 11 bases, and 17 bases lay in between.

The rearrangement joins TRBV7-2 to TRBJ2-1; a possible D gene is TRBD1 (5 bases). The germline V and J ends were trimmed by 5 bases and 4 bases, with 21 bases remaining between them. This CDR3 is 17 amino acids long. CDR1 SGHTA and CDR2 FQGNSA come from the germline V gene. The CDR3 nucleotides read TGTGCCAGCAGCCCTCCGATGGCAGGGAATCTGTACAATGAGCAGTTCTTC. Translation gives CASSPPMAGNLYNEQFF.

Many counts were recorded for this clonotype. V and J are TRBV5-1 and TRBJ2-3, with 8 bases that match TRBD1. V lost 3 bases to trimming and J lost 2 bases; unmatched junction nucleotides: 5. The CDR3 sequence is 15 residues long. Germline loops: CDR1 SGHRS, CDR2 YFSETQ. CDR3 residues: CASSSQGADTDTQYF. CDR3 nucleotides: TGCGCCAGCAGCTCTCAGGGGGCTGACACAGATACGCAGTATTTT.

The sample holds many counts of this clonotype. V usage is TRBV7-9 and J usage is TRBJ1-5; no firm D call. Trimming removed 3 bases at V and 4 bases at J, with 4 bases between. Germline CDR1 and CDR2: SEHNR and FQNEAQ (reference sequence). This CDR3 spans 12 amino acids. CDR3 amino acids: CASSFQNQPQHF. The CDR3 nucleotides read TGTGCCAGCAGCTTCCAGAATCAGCCCCAGCATTTT.

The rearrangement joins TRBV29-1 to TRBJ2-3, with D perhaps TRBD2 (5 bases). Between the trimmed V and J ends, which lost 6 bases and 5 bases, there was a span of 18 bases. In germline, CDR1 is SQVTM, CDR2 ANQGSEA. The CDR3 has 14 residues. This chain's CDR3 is CSVDSDRRGDTQYF. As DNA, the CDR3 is TGCAGCGTGGACTCGGACCGACGTGGAGATACGCAGTATTTT.

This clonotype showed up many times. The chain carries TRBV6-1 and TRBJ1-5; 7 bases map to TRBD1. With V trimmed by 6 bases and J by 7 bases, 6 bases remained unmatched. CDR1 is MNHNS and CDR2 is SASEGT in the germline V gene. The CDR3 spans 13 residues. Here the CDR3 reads CASRVQGLQPQHF. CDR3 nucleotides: TGTGCCAGCAGGGTACAGGGGTTGCAGCCCCAGCATTTT.

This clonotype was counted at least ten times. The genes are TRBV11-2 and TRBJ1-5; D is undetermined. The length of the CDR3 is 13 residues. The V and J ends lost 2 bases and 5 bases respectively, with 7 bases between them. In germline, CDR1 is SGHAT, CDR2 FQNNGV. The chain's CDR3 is CASSLSKDQPQHF. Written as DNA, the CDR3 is TGTGCCAGCAGCTTATCCAAGGATCAGCCCCAGCATTTT.

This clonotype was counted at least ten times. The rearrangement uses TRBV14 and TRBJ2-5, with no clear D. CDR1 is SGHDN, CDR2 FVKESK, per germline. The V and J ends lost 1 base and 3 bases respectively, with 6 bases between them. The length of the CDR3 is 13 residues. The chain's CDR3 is CASSQGPKETQYF. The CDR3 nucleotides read TGTGCCAGCAGCCAAGGACCTAAAGAGACCCAGTACTTC.

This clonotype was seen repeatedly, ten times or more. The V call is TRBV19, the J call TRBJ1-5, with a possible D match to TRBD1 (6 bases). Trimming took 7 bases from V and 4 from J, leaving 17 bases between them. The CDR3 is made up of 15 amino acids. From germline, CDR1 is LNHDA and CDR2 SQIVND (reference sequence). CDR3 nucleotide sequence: TGTGCCAGTATTGAGTGGGGGGCTCGTAATCAGCCCCAGCATTTT. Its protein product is CASIEWGARNQPQHF.

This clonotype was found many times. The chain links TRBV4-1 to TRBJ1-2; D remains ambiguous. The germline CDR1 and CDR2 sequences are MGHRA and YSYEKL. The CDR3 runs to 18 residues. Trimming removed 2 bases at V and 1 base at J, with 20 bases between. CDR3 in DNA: TGCGCCAGCAGCCAAAGCCGCACTGGGCAGAGAAATAACTATGGCTACACCTTC. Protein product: CASSQSRTGQRNNYGYTF.

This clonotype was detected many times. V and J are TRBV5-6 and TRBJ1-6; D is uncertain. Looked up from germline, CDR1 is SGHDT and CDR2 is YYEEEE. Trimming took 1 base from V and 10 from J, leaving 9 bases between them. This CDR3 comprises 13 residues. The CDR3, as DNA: TGTGCCAGCAGCTTGAAGTGGGAATCACCCCTCCACTTT. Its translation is CASSLKWESPLHF.

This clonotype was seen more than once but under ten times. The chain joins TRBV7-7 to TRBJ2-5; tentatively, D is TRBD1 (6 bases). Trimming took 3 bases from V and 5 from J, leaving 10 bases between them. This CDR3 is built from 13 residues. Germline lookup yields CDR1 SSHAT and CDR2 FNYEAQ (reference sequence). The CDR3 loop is CASSFNTGETQYF. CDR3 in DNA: TGTGCCAGCAGCTTCAATACAGGGGAGACCCAGTACTTC.

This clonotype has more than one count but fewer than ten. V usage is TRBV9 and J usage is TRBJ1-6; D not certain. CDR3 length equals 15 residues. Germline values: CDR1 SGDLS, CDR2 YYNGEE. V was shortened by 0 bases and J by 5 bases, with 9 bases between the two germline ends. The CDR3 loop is CASSVDGQDNSPLHF. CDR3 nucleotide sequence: TGTGCCAGCAGCGTAGACGGGCAGGATAATTCACCCCTCCACTTT.

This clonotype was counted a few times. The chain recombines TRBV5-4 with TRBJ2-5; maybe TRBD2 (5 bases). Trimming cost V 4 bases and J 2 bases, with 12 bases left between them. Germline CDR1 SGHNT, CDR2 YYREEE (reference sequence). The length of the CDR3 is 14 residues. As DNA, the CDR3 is TGTGCCAGCAGCCCGGGCAAGCGGCAAGAGACCCAGTACTTC. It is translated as CASSPGKRQETQYF.